This TCR beta chain was identified in a study of T-cell memory formation after mild COVID-19. Trimming removed 11 bases from V and 1 base from J, with 10 bases in between. The CDR3 consists of 13 residues. The germline gives CDR1 KGHDR, CDR2 SFDVKD. This clonotype was seen a few times. TCRdb used MiXCR to reprocess the 5' RACE reads, holding one entry per CDR3 protein. The data show about 500,000 distinct CDR3 sequences, around 21% seen once. The sequencing sample was made of PBMCs or a T cell subset sorted from them (not recorded which). This clonotype was obtained from an adult woman who had mild COVID-19 (a few samples of this study predate the infection). Cell type and time point are not known. V and J are TRBV24-1 and TRBJ2-2, with D perhaps matching TRBD2 (5 bases). CDR3 residues: CAIGVGNTGELFF. CDR3 nucleotide sequence: TGTGCCATCGGGGTAGGGAACACCGGGGAGCTGTTTTTT.